This T cell receptor (beta chain) was recorded in a study of patients and donors after allogeneic stem cell transplantation. Germline V lookup: CDR1 ENHRY, CDR2 SYGVKD. Trimming took 7 bases from V and 5 from J, leaving 12 bases between them. This CDR3 contains 13 residues. TCRdb redid the calling of the RT-PCR reads with MiXCR, one entry per CDR3 protein. The sample gives over 200,000 distinct CDR3 sequences, about 37% of which show up once; 11% is in the top ten. The sample was blood, either unsorted or a sorted T cell fraction (not recorded which). This clonotype was sampled from a human donor who was either an allogeneic HSCT recipient or a stem cell or donor lymphocyte infusion donor (not recorded which). It is not recorded whose cells these are; they may come from a transplant donor. The chain links TRBV10-3 to TRBJ1-5; TRBD1 might be the D (5 bases). CDR3 DNA: TGTGCCATCAATAGGGACCCCTATCAGCCCCAGCATTTT. Amino acid sequence: CAINRDPYQPQHF.